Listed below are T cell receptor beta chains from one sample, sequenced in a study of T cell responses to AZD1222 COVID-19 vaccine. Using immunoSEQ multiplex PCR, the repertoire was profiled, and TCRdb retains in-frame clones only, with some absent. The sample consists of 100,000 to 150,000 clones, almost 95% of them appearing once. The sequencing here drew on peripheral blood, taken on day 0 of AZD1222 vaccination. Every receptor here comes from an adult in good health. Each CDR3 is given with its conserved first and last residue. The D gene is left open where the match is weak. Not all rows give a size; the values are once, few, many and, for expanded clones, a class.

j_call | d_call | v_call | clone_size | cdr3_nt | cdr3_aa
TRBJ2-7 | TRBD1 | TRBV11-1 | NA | TGTGCCAGCAGCTTAGGAGGGGGACAGGGTCGCGAGCAGTACTTC | CASSLGGGQGREQYF
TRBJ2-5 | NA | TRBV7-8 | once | TGTGCCAGCAGCTTAGGGGTGCATTCCTGGACCCAGTACTTC | CASSLGVHSWTQYF
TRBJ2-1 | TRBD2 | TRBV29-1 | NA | TGCAGCGTGGGTGCTAGCGGCTACAATGAGCAGTTCTTC | CSVGASGYNEQFF
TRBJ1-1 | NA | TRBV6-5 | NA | TGTGCCAGCAGGAGAAAGCAGGGAAACACTGAAGCTTTCTTT | CASRRKQGNTEAFF
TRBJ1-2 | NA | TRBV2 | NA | TGTGCCAGCAGCTTAAATCCCCCCAGGGTGTCTAACTATGGCTACACCTTC | CASSLNPPRVSNYGYTF
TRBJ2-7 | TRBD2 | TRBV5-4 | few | TGTGCCAGCAGCGAAAAGGGACTAGCGAGGAACTACGAGCAGTACTTC | CASSEKGLARNYEQYF
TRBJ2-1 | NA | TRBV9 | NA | TGTGCCAGCAGCCCCGGGATCAATGAGCAGTTCTTC | CASSPGINEQFF
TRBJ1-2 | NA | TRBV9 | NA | TGTGCCAGCAGCGTAGTTGGGCAGGGAGGAGGCTACACCTTC | CASSVVGQGGGYTF
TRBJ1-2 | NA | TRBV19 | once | TGTGCCAGTAGTATTCAGGGGCTCTATGGCTACACCTTC | CASSIQGLYGYTF
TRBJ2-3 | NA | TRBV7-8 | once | TGTGCCAGCAGCTTAAAGTATATAGGGAGCACAGATACGCAGTATTTT | CASSLKYIGSTDTQYF
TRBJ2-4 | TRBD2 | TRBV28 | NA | TGTGCCAGCACTCCTGTCGGGGCTAGCGGGAGGAGGGACAAAAACATTCAGTACTTC | CASTPVGASGRRDKNIQYF
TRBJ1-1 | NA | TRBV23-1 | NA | TGCGCCAGCAGTCAAGCTAGGAGGGACACTGAAGCTTTCTTT | CASSQARRDTEAFF
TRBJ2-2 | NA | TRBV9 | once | TGTGCCAGCAGCCCCAGGGGGGATTGGGCCGGGGAGCTGTTTTTT | CASSPRGDWAGELFF
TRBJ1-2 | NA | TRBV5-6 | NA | TGTGCCAGCAGCTTGGACTCAGGGGCGGGTGGCTACACCTTC | CASSLDSGAGGYTF
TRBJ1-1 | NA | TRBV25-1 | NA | TGTGCCAGCAGTGAGTGGGGGCGATTTGCTGAAGCTTTCTTT | CASSEWGRFAEAFF
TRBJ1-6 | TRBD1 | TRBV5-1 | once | TGCGCCAGCAGCTTGGCGGGACAGAATAATTCACCCCTCCACTTT | CASSLAGQNNSPLHF
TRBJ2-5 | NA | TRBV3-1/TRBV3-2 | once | TGTGCCAGCAGCCAAGAAGGCAGGGTAGGGGAGACCCAGTACTTC | CASSQEGRVGETQYF
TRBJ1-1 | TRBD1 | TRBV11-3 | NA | TGTGCCAGCAGCGCCTTTTGGACAGGGAACACTGAAGCTTTCTTT | CASSAFWTGNTEAFF
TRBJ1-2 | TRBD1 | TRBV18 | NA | TGTGCCAGCTCACCAATGGGACAGGAAAATGGCTACACCTTC | CASSPMGQENGYTF
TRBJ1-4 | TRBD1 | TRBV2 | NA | TGTGCCAGCAGACTTTACGGACAGGGGTCTAATGAAAAACTGTTTTTT | CASRLYGQGSNEKLFF
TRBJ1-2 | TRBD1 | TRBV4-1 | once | TGCGCCAGCAGCCAAGCCCCGGGACAGGGTGTTCTTGGCTACACCTTC | CASSQAPGQGVLGYTF
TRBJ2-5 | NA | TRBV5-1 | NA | TGCGCCAGCAGCTTGGGAGGGGTAGAGACCCAGTACTTC | CASSLGGVETQYF
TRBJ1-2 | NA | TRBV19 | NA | TGTGCCAGTAGTATGTTTAGGGGTGAAGGGGGCTACACCTTC | CASSMFRGEGGYTF
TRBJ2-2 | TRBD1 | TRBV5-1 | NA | TGCGCCAGCAGCGACCACTTGAAGGGACAGGGGACGAACACCGGGGAGCTGTTTTTT | CASSDHLKGQGTNTGELFF
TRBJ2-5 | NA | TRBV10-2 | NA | TGCGCCAGCAGTGAAGGAATGGAGACCCAGTACTTC | CASSEGMETQYF
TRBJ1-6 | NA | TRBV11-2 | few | TGTGCCAGCGGGGAGGGCTCCTATAATTCACCCCTCCACTTT | CASGEGSYNSPLHF
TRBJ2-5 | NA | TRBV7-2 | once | TGTGCCAGCAGCTTAGTATCCTTGGAGACCCAGTACTTC | CASSLVSLETQYF
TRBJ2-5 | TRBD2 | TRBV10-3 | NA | TGTGCCATCAGTGATCGGGCGGGAGAACAAGAGACCCAGTACTTC | CAISDRAGEQETQYF
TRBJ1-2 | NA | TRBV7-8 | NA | TGTGCCAGCAGCTTAGATTATAATGGCTACACCTTC | CASSLDYNGYTF
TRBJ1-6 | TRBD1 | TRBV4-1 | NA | TGCGCCAGCAGCCAAGGGACAGGGTATTCACCCCTCCACTTT | CASSQGTGYSPLHF
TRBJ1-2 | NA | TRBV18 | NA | TGTGCCAGCTCACCAGTCCTAACGAACCTTGGTGGCTACACCTTC | CASSPVLTNLGGYTF
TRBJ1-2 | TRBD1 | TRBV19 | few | TGTGCCACAACAGCAGACAGGGCCGTATGGGGCTACACCTTC | CATTADRAVWGYTF
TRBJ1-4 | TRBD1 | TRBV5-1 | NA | TGCGCCAGCAGCGCAGGGACAGCGGATAATGAAAAACTGTTTTTT | CASSAGTADNEKLFF
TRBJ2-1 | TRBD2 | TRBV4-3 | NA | TGCGCCAGCAGCCAGGCAACTAGCGGGCGAGGGAATGAGCAGTTCTTC | CASSQATSGRGNEQFF
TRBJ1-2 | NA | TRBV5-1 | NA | TGCGCCAGCAGCTTGGGCGGAGCCTATGGCTACACCTTC | CASSLGGAYGYTF
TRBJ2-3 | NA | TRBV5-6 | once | TGTGCCAGCAGCTTGAATTCCCTCAGACCAACAGATACGCAGTATTTT | CASSLNSLRPTDTQYF
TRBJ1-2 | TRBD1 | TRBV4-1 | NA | TGCGCCAGCAGCCCTGGACAGGACTATGGCTACACCTTC | CASSPGQDYGYTF
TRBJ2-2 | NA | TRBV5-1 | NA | TGCGCCAGCAGCTTGTTGCGGCAGGGTCATAGGGTCACCGGGGAGCTGTTTTTT | CASSLLRQGHRVTGELFF
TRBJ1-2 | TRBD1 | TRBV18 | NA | TGTGCCAGCTCACCCCTGGAACAGGGGGCTGGCTATGGCTACACCTTC | CASSPLEQGAGYGYTF
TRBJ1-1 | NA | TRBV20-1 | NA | TGCAGTGCTAGTTCCAGTTTAGGGAACACTGAAGCTTTCTTT | CSASSSLGNTEAFF
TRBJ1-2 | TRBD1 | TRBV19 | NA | TGTGCCAGTAGTGCCCCTGACAGGGCGGGAAGCTACACCTTC | CASSAPDRAGSYTF
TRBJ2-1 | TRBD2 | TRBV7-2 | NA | TGTGCCAGCAGCATCGGGGGGAGCTCCTACAATGAGCAGTTCTTC | CASSIGGSSYNEQFF
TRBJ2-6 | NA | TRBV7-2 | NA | TGTGCCAGCAGCGCCCGGGGAGGGGGCACTTACTCTGGGGCCAACGTCCTGACTTTC | CASSARGGGTYSGANVLTF
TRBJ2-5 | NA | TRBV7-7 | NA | TGTGCTAGCAGCCCTCAGAAGGAAGAGACCCAGTACTTC | CASSPQKEETQYF
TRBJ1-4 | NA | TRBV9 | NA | TGTGCCAGCAGCTCGCGGGAGGGGGGCGCCCCTGAAAAACTGTTTTTT | CASSSREGGAPEKLFF
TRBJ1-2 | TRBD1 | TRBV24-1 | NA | TGTGCCACCAGTGATCCTACAGGGGTTCGTAAGGGCTACACCTTC | CATSDPTGVRKGYTF
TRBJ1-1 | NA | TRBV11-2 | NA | TGTGCCAGCAGCTTAGGCAGGTTAACTGAAGCTTTCTTT | CASSLGRLTEAFF
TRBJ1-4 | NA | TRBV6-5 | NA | TGTGCCAGCAGCTCAGGAGCAACTAATGAAAAACTGTTTTTT | CASSSGATNEKLFF
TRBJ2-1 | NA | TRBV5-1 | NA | TGCGCCAGCAGCTCTTCACTAGCCTCCTACAATGAGCAGTTCTTC | CASSSSLASYNEQFF